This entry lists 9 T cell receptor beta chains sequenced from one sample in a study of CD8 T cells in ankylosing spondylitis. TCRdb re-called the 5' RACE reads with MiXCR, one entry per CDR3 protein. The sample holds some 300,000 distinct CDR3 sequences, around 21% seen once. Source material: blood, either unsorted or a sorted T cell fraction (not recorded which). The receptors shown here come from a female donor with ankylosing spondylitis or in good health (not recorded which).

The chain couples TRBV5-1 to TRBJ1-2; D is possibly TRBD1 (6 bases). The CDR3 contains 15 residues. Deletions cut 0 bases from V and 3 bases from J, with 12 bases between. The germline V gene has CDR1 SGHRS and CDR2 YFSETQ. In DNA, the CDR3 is TGCGCCAGCAGCTTGGTGGCAGCAGGGGACTATGGCTACACCTTC. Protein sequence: CASSLVAAGDYGYTF. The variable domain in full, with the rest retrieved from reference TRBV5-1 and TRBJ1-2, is KAGVTQTPRYLIKTRGQQVTLSCSPISGHRSVSWYQQTPGQGLQFLFEYFSETQRNKGNFPGRFSGRQFSNSRSEMNVSTLELGDSALYLCASSLVAAGDYGYTFGSGTRLTVV.

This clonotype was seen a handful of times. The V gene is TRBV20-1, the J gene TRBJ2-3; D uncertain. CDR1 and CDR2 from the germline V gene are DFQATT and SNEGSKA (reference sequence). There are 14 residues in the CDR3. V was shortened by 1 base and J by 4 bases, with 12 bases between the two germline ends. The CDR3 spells CSARAEIPPDTQYF. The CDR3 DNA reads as TGCAGTGCTAGAGCGGAAATCCCTCCAGATACGCAGTATTTT.

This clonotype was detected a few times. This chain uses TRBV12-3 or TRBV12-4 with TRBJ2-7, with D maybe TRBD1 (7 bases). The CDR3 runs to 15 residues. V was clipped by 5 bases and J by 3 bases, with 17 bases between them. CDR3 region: CASSQGGSSNYEQYF. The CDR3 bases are TGTGCCAGCAGTCAGGGGGGCAGCTCGAACTACGAGCAGTACTTC.

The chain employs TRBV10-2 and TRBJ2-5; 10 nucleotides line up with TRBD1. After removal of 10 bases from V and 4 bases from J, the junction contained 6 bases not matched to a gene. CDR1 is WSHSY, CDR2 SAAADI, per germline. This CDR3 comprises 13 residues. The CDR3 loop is CATLRDRGETQYF. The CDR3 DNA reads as TGCGCCACCTTACGGGACAGGGGAGAGACCCAGTACTTC.

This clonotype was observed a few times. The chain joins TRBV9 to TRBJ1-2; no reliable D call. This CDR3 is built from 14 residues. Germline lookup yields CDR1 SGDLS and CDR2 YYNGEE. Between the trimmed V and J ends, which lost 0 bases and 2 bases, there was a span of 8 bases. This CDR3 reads CASSVAGLNYGYTF. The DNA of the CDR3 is TGTGCCAGCAGCGTAGCTGGGCTCAACTATGGCTACACCTTC.

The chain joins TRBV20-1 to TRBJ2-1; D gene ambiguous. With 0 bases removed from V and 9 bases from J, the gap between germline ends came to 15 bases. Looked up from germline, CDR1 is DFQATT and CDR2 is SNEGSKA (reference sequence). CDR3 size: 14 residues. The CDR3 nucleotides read TGCAGTGCTAGAGATCGGAAGTTTGGCATTGAGCAGTTCTTC. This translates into CSARDRKFGIEQFF.

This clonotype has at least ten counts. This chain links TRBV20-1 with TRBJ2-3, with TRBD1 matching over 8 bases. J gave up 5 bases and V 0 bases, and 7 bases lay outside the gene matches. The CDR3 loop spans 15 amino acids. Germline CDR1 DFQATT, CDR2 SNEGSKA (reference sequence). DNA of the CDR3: TGCAGTGCTAGAGATATAGGACAGGGAAGAGATACGCAGTATTTT. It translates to CSARDIGQGRDTQYF.

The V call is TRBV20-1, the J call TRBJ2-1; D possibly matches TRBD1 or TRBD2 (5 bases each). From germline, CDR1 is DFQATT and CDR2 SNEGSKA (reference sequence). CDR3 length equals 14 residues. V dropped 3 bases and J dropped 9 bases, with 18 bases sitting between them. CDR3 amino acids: CSASRGVALAEQFF. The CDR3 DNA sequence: TGCAGTGCTAGCCGAGGGGTGGCGCTTGCTGAGCAGTTCTTC.

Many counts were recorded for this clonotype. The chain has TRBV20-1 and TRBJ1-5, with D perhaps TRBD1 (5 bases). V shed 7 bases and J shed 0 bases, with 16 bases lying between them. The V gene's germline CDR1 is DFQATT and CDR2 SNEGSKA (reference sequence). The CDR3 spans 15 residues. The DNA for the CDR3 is TGCAGTGTTGCCACGGGACCTTCTAGCAATCAGCCCCAGCATTTT. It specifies CSVATGPSSNQPQHF.